The next 15 T cell receptor beta chains were all read from a single sample in a study of PD-1 blockade in classical Hodgkin lymphoma. Every patient had relapsed following autologous stem cell transplantation, and cohorts differed in brentuximab vedotin exposure. Only in-frame clones appear in the TCRdb table, and some are missing; sequencing was by immunoSEQ multiplex PCR. The sample shows 100,000 or so clones, around 89% of them seen only once. The sequencing used peripheral blood mononuclear cells (PBMCs), collected before the second cycle of nivolumab. All receptors derive from a human donor with classical Hodgkin lymphoma.

This chain uses TRBV28 with TRBJ2-5; D possibly uses TRBD1 or TRBD2 (6 bases each). The CDR3 contains 15 residues. CDR1 is MDHEN, CDR2 SYDVKM, per germline. V shed 2 bases and J shed 5 bases, with 15 bases lying between them. CDR3 sequence (DNA): TGTGCCAGCAGTTTAGGAGGGACACCGGAGGAGACCCAGTACTTC. Its translation: CASSLGGTPEETQYF.

The chain employs TRBV9 and TRBJ2-3, with 9 bases aligning to TRBD2. The germline gives CDR1 SGDLS, CDR2 YYNGEE. J was trimmed by 5 bases and V by 7 bases; bases with no gene match: 14. This CDR3 is built from 16 residues. The CDR3 DNA reads as TGTGCCAGCGGAGCGGGGGGCGACAAGTTTGGAGATACGCAGTATTTT. It yields the protein CASGAGGDKFGDTQYF.

The rearrangement links TRBV6-1 to TRBJ2-6; a weak D match, TRBD2 (5 bases). The CDR3 has 12 amino acids. Germline V CDR1 and CDR2: MNHNS, SASEGT. Trimming left V 4 bases short and J 9 bases short, with 7 bases between. CDR3 in amino acids: CASSARVNVLTF. The CDR3 bases are TGTGCCAGCAGTGCGAGGGTCAACGTCCTGACTTTC.

CDR3 nucleotide sequence: TGCGCCAGCAGCCAAGATCAACAAACTGAAGCTTTCTTT. Translated: CASSQDQQTEAFF. The chain combines TRBV4-3 with TRBJ1-1; no definite D call. The CDR3 loop spans 13 amino acids. Germline V gene sequence: CDR1 LGHNA, CDR2 YSLEER. Deletions cut 0 bases from V and 5 bases from J, with 7 bases between.

The chain couples TRBV11-2 to TRBJ2-2, with D unresolved. The CDR3 covers 15 residues. In germline, CDR1 is SGHAT, CDR2 FQNNGV. Trimming pared 3 bases from V and 0 bases from J, leaving 8 bases between. The CDR3 protein is CASSFQWANTGELFF. DNA for the CDR3: TGTGCCAGCAGCTTCCAGTGGGCGAACACCGGGGAGCTGTTTTTT.

The V gene is TRBV18, the J gene TRBJ2-7; 9 bases align to TRBD2. Germline lookup yields CDR1 KGHSH and CDR2 LQKENI. This CDR3 has 14 residues. With 2 bases clipped from V and 7 bases from J, the junction kept 6 bases outside the gene matches. CDR3 residues: CASSPSAGGDEQYF. CDR3 coding DNA: TGTGCCAGCTCACCATCAGCGGGGGGTGATGAGCAGTACTTC.

This chain links TRBV5-4 with TRBJ1-3, with a weak D call TRBD1 (5 bases). The CDR3 loop spans 17 amino acids. With 4 bases removed from V and 0 bases from J, the gap between germline ends came to 17 bases. Germline V lookup: CDR1 SGHNT, CDR2 YYREEE (reference sequence). The CDR3 DNA reads as TGTGCCAGCAGCCCGACCGGGGGAAGACTCTCTGGAAACACCATATATTTT. Its translation is CASSPTGGRLSGNTIYF.

The chain recombines TRBV6-5 with TRBJ1-1; D ambiguous. The germline V gene encodes CDR1 MNHEY and CDR2 SVGAGI. V gave up 2 bases and J gave up 5 bases, with 9 bases separating them. The CDR3 sequence is 13 residues long. CDR3 protein: CASSYDRLTEAFF. The CDR3 nucleotides are TGTGCCAGCAGTTACGACCGTTTAACTGAAGCTTTCTTT.

The chain joins TRBV15 to TRBJ2-7; maybe TRBD1 (5 bases). Germline V gene lookup returns CDR1 LNHNV and CDR2 YYDKDF (reference sequence). The CDR3 spans 16 residues. V was pared by 1 base and J by 3 bases, with 16 bases between. The CDR3, as DNA: TGTGCCACCAGCAGAGGGGTCGACCCAGGACACTACGAGCAGTACTTC. Protein sequence: CATSRGVDPGHYEQYF. The full variable domain, rest sourced from reference TRBV15 and TRBJ2-7, is DAMVIQNPRYQVTQFGKPVTLSCSQTLNHNVMYWYQQKSSQAPKLLFHYYDKDFNNEADTPDNFQSRRPNTSFCFLDIRSPGLGDTAMYLCATSRGVDPGHYEQYFGPGTRLTVT.

The gene calls are TRBV6-5 and TRBJ1-5; 8 bases agree with TRBD1. Germline CDR1 is MNHEY and CDR2 is SVGAGI. The CDR3 sequence is 15 residues long. Trimming cost V 4 bases and J 2 bases; bases outside gene matches: 4. The CDR3 loop is CASSFGTGRNQPQHF. Written as DNA, the CDR3 is TGTGCCAGCAGTTTTGGGACAGGCCGCAATCAGCCCCAGCATTTT.

The chain joins TRBV13 to TRBJ2-5, with D maybe TRBD2 (7 bases). CDR1 and CDR2 (germline): PRHDT, FYEKMQ (reference sequence). V was pared by 5 bases and J by 2 bases, with 12 bases between. The CDR3 has 14 amino acids. The CDR3 coding sequence is TGTGCCAGCAGCCCTAGGGGGGGTCAAGAGACCCAGTACTTC. The encoded protein is CASSPRGGQETQYF.

The chain combines TRBV9 with TRBJ2-5, with D uncertain. The germline gives CDR1 SGDLS, CDR2 YYNGEE. The CDR3 has 14 residues. V lost 4 bases, J lost 2 bases, and 12 bases lay in between. The CDR3, as DNA: TGTGCCAGCAGCCCCCGGCCGTCTCAAGAGACCCAGTACTTC. The encoded protein is CASSPRPSQETQYF.

The gene calls are TRBV10-1 and TRBJ2-5, with D possibly TRBD1 on 6 matching bases. Trimming left V 4 bases short and J 0 bases short, with 12 bases between. The germline gives CDR1 WNHNN, CDR2 SYGVQD (reference sequence). The CDR3 is 15 residues long. The CDR3 is CASSARDTNQETQYF. CDR3 DNA: TGCGCCAGCAGTGCCCGGGACACAAACCAAGAGACCCAGTACTTC.

The chain has TRBV7-8 and TRBJ2-1; D gene unclear. Looked up from germline, CDR1 is SGHVS and CDR2 is FQNEAQ. Trimming stripped 5 bases from V and 2 bases from J, with 16 bases between. CDR3 size: 16 residues. The CDR3 DNA is TGTGCCAGCAGCATCTTAAAGGGTCCGACCTACAATGAGCAGTTCTTC. It translates to CASSILKGPTYNEQFF. Looking up the rest from reference TRBV7-8 and TRBJ2-1 gives the full variable domain: GAGVSQSPRYKVAKRGQDVALRCDPISGHVSLFWYQQALGQGPEFLTYFQNEAQLDKSGLPSDRFFAERPEGSVSTLKIQRTQQEDSAVYLCASSILKGPTYNEQFFGPGTRLTVL.

V and J are TRBV7-9 and TRBJ1-5, with a tentative D call TRBD1 (6 bases). The CDR3 totals 14 residues. Germline values: CDR1 SEHNR, CDR2 FQNEAQ (reference sequence). V was shortened by 1 base and J by 10 bases, with 14 bases between the two germline ends. CDR3 region: CASSLEGVSAPQHF. The CDR3 region has the DNA TGTGCCAGCAGCTTAGAGGGGGTATCGGCACCCCAGCATTTT.